The source of this T cell receptor beta chain is a study of T cell responses to AZD1222 COVID-19 vaccine. This table comes from immunoSEQ multiplex PCR, and its TCRdb copy is limited to in-frame clones, with some not included. The table shows under 150,000 clones, with less than 95% occurring only once. This CDR3 spans 13 amino acids. Germline values: CDR1 SGHAT, CDR2 FQNNGV. Trimming shortened V by 1 base and J by 6 bases, and 10 bases separated the two germline ends. This specimen was peripheral blood, taken on day 0 of AZD1222 vaccination. The sequence came from an adult in good health. The gene calls are TRBV11-2 and TRBJ2-7; no definite D call. The CDR3 sequence is CASSLGLNSEQYF. CDR3 nucleotides: TGTGCCAGCAGCTTAGGTTTAAATTCCGAGCAGTACTTC.